Presented here are 28 T cell receptor beta chains from one specimen sequenced in a study of blood T cell repertoires in COVID-19. Repertoires were generated with immunoSEQ multiplex PCR, while TCRdb's copy carries only in-frame clones and drops some. The sample lists hundreds of thousands of clones; 65% to 90% were seen once. The specimen sequenced was PBMCs or T cells enriched from blood (not recorded which). The receptor source for this set is a woman between 40 and 55 years old with acute COVID-19.

The chain couples TRBV27 to TRBJ2-7; 7 bases fit TRBD1. Germline CDR1 is MNHEY and CDR2 is SMNVEV (reference sequence). V was pared by 6 bases and J by 3 bases, with 5 bases of the junction left unmatched. This CDR3 is built from 13 residues. The CDR3 coding sequence is TGTGCCAGCAGACAGGGGAGAAACTACGAGCAGTACTTC. Its protein is CASRQGRNYEQYF.

The chain links TRBV14 to TRBJ1-5; 7 positions match TRBD1. This CDR3 region has 14 residues. Germline V gene data show CDR1 as SGHDN and CDR2 as FVKESK. Unmatched junction bases numbered 6, after V lost 4 bases and J lost 6 bases. CDR3 in amino acids: CASSLTGTRQPQHF. Written as DNA, the CDR3 is TGTGCCAGCAGCCTGACAGGGACCCGTCAGCCCCAGCATTTT.

This sequence joins TRBV13 and TRBJ2-5; 7 nucleotides match TRBD1. This CDR3 has 15 residues. The germline V gene has CDR1 PRHDT and CDR2 FYEKMQ (reference sequence). V lost 5 bases to trimming and J lost 4 bases; unmatched junction nucleotides: 10. CDR3 protein: CASSHHQTGIETQYF. DNA of the CDR3: TGTGCCAGCAGCCACCACCAGACAGGGATAGAGACCCAGTACTTC.

The rearrangement links TRBV11-2 to TRBJ2-5, with 9 bases that match TRBD2. The germline V gene has CDR1 SGHAT and CDR2 FQNNGV. J gave up 5 bases and V 4 bases, and 11 bases lay outside the gene matches. CDR3 size: 16 residues. The chain's CDR3 is CASSSLLSGGWETQYF. DNA of the CDR3: TGTGCCAGCAGCTCCCTATTGAGCGGGGGGTGGGAGACCCAGTACTTC.

The chain links TRBV6-4 to TRBJ2-1, with 8 bases lining up with TRBD2. Germline V CDR1 and CDR2: MRHNA, SNTAGT. The CDR3 has 13 residues. J gave up 12 bases and V 6 bases, and 10 bases lay outside the gene matches. The CDR3 region has the DNA TGTGCCAGCAGCCAGACGGGAGGGGGAGTGCAGTTCTTC. The encoded protein is CASSQTGGGVQFF.

The J gene is TRBJ2-3, the V gene TRBV14; 12 bases match TRBD2. The CDR3 contains 16 residues. Germline values: CDR1 SGHDN, CDR2 FVKESK. Unmatched junction bases numbered 10, after V lost 1 base and J lost 11 bases. The CDR3 spells CASSQGLAGGRRGQYF. The CDR3 nucleotides are TGTGCCAGCAGCCAAGGTCTAGCGGGAGGGCGGAGAGGGCAGTATTTT.

About this clone: The identical CDR3 is also encoded by other nucleotide sequences in the sample. The rearrangement links TRBV28 to TRBJ2-3, with TRBD2 identical over 11 bases. The CDR3 length is 16 residues. CDR1 is MDHEN, CDR2 SYDVKM, per germline. Germline trimming cut 5 bases from V and 3 bases from J; bases unmatched to any gene: 7. The CDR3 sequence is CASSRRLAGGTDTQYF. CDR3 in DNA: TGTGCCAGCAGTCGCCGTTTAGCGGGGGGGACAGATACGCAGTATTTT.

The rearrangement uses TRBV12-3 or TRBV12-4 and TRBJ2-1; D may be TRBD2 (5 bases). V lost 5 bases to trimming and J lost 4 bases, with 9 bases between them. This CDR3 comprises 13 residues. The CDR3 DNA is TGTGCCAGCAGTCCGGGGTTGTACAATGAGCAGTTCTTC. It encodes CASSPGLYNEQFF.

This chain joins TRBV7-8 and TRBJ2-3, with 10 bases lining up with TRBD2. The germline gives CDR1 SGHVS, CDR2 FQNEAQ. Trimming took 6 bases from V and 1 from J; bases not matched to a gene: 7. CDR3 length equals 16 residues. The DNA for the CDR3 is TGTGCCAGCAGTTTCCCTAGCGGGAGTGGCACAGATACGCAGTATTTT. As protein: CASSFPSGSGTDTQYF.

The chain recombines TRBV27 with TRBJ2-1, with 7 bases that match TRBD1. This CDR3 comprises 15 residues. V was clipped by 5 bases and J by 2 bases; unmatched bases: 6. Germline assignment: CDR1 MNHEY and CDR2 SMNVEV (reference sequence). The CDR3 loop is CASSGTGTAYNEQFF. The CDR3 coding sequence is TGTGCCAGCAGTGGGACCGGGACAGCCTACAATGAGCAGTTCTTC.

The chain uses TRBV11-1 and TRBJ1-1, with TRBD1 matching over 12 bases. The germline V gene has CDR1 SGHAT and CDR2 FQDESV (reference sequence). The CDR3 is 15 residues long. Trimming removed 6 bases from V and 4 bases from J; junction bases left unmatched: 6. In DNA, the CDR3 is TGTGCCAGCAGGGGGACAGGGGGCGAAGGCACTGAAGCTTTCTTT. Translating gives CASRGTGGEGTEAFF.

The chain joins TRBV6-5 to TRBJ2-3; TRBD2 is a possible D gene (5 bases). The germline gives CDR1 MNHEY, CDR2 SVGAGI. This CDR3 has 15 residues. Trimming took 2 bases from V and 5 from J, leaving 14 bases between them. CDR3 loop: CASSYRAGGRDTQYF. The DNA for the CDR3 is TGTGCCAGCAGTTACCGGGCAGGCGGGCGAGATACGCAGTATTTT.

V usage is TRBV3-1 (or the pseudogene TRBV3-2) and J usage is TRBJ2-1; TRBD2 aligns across 12 bases. CDR3 length: 19 residues. CDR1 is LGHDT and CDR2 is YNNKEL in the germline V gene (reference sequence). With V trimmed by 3 bases and J by 0 bases, 9 bases remained unmatched. CDR3 nucleotides: TGTGCCAGCAGCCATAGGACTAGCGGGATTTTCAGCTCCTACAATGAGCAGTTCTTC. Its translation is CASSHRTSGIFSSYNEQFF.

In nucleotides, the CDR3 is TGTGCCACCAGCAAAATCCCGGGGGCTGGGGCCAACGTCCTGACTTTC. It translates to CATSKIPGAGANVLTF. The chain uses TRBV15 and TRBJ2-6, with a tentative D call TRBD2 (6 bases). This CDR3 has 16 amino acids. Germline lookup yields CDR1 LNHNV and CDR2 YYDKDF (reference sequence). V gave up 4 bases and J gave up 2 bases, with 12 bases separating them.

The gene calls are TRBV28 and TRBJ1-2; D not certain. V lost 7 bases and J 5 bases, leaving 14 bases between the germline ends. This CDR3 has 13 amino acids. Germline loops: CDR1 MDHEN, CDR2 SYDVKM. CDR3 bases: TGTGCCAGCAAAATCCGGGAGAAATATGGCTACACCTTC. It encodes CASKIREKYGYTF.

V gene TRBV28 combines with J gene TRBJ1-2; the D is unclear. This CDR3 has 13 residues. V was trimmed by 2 bases and J by 8 bases, leaving 12 bases between them. The germline CDR1 and CDR2 sequences are MDHEN and SYDVKM. The CDR3 region has the DNA TGTGCCAGCAGTTTAAACAGCGGTTTCGGCTACACCTTC. Amino acid sequence: CASSLNSGFGYTF.

The chain joins TRBV7-9 to TRBJ1-3; D remains ambiguous. Deletions cut 0 bases from V and 0 bases from J, with 9 bases between. CDR1 and CDR2 from the germline V gene are SEHNR and FQNEAQ (reference sequence). This CDR3 spans 16 amino acids. CDR3 loop: CASSLAGGISGNTIYF. The CDR3 nucleotides are TGTGCCAGCAGCTTAGCCGGAGGGATCTCTGGAAACACCATATATTTT.

This chain links TRBV6-5 with TRBJ2-1; 11 bases are a match to TRBD2. The CDR3 extends over 14 amino acids. Trimming took 5 bases from V and 7 from J; bases not matched to a gene: 4. Germline assignment: CDR1 MNHEY and CDR2 SVGAGI. The CDR3 DNA reads as TGTGCCAGCAGTACCGGACTAGCGGGTAATGAGCAGTTCTTC. The encoded protein is CASSTGLAGNEQFF.

The chain combines TRBV28 with TRBJ2-1, with 14 bases matching TRBD2. Germline CDR1 reads MDHEN; CDR2 reads SYDVKM. CDR3 size: 15 residues. J gave up 8 bases and V 4 bases, and 4 bases lay outside the gene matches. The DNA for the CDR3 is TGTGCCAGCAGTTCGGGACTAGCGGGAGTCGATGAGCAGTTCTTC. Protein product: CASSSGLAGVDEQFF.

V gene TRBV20-1 combines with J gene TRBJ1-1, with a weak D call TRBD1 (5 bases). V was cut by 3 bases and J by 0 bases, with 14 bases left in between. The CDR3 sequence is 15 residues long. The germline gives CDR1 DFQATT, CDR2 SNEGSKA (reference sequence). Here the CDR3 reads CSASIPTDMNTEAFF. Written as DNA, the CDR3 is TGCAGTGCTAGTATCCCGACGGACATGAACACTGAAGCTTTCTTT.

The V call is TRBV27, the J call TRBJ2-1, with TRBD1 matching 7 bases. Per the germline V gene, CDR1 is MNHEY and CDR2 is SMNVEV (reference sequence). CDR3 length equals 15 residues. The V and J ends lost 5 bases and 7 bases, in that order; junction bases with no gene match: 11. CDR3 region: CASSPRTGATNEQFF. The CDR3 DNA reads TGTGCCAGCAGTCCCCGGACAGGTGCGACTAATGAGCAGTTCTTC.

J is TRBJ2-7 and V is TRBV4-1, with 12 positions matching TRBD1. The ends lost 7 bases at V and 4 bases at J; junction bases unmatched: 8. The germline gives CDR1 MGHRA, CDR2 YSYEKL. CDR3 length equals 15 residues. The CDR3 bases are TGCGCCAGCACCTTAGGGACAGGGGGCATGTACGAGCAGTACTTC. It translates to CASTLGTGGMYEQYF.

This chain uses TRBV19 with TRBJ1-2; 8 nucleotides agree with TRBD1. The CDR3 covers 13 residues. Germline V CDR1 and CDR2: LNHDA, SQIVND (reference sequence). V shed 2 bases and J 6 bases; nucleotides not matched to a gene: 2. CDR3 in amino acids: CASSITGGNGYTF. In DNA form, the CDR3 reads TGTGCCAGTAGTATAACAGGGGGTAATGGCTACACCTTC.

The rearrangement uses TRBV25-1 and TRBJ1-4; 7 nucleotides align to TRBD1. Germline CDR1 is MGHDK and CDR2 is SYGVNS. V trimming: 4 bases; J trimming: 7 bases; junction bases outside the gene matches: 6. The CDR3 covers 14 residues. CDR3 protein: CASSGGDRGEKLFF. The DNA for the CDR3 is TGTGCCAGCAGTGGGGGGGACAGAGGTGAAAAACTGTTTTTT.

The rearrangement joins TRBV6-5 to TRBJ2-5; TRBD1 is a possible D gene (6 bases). There are 13 residues in the CDR3. Trimming took off 6 bases at V and 4 bases at J, with 12 bases between the two ends. The germline CDR1 and CDR2 sequences are MNHEY and SVGAGI. The CDR3 nucleotides read TGTGCCAGCAGCCACAGGGACGGAGAGACCCAGTACTTC. This gives the protein CASSHRDGETQYF.

J is TRBJ2-7 and V is TRBV6-5; weak D call: TRBD1 (5 bases). Trimming removed 1 base from V and 3 bases from J, with 7 bases in between. Germline CDR1 MNHEY, CDR2 SVGAGI. The CDR3 is made up of 13 amino acids. CDR3 DNA: TGTGCCAGCAGTTACTTGCAGGGCTACGAGCAGTACTTC. Protein product: CASSYLQGYEQYF.

The chain combines TRBV7-9 with TRBJ2-1, with TRBD1 matching over 7 bases. Trimming cost V 2 bases and J 7 bases; bases outside gene matches: 8. Germline loops: CDR1 SEHNR, CDR2 FQNEAQ (reference sequence). The CDR3 has 15 amino acids. CDR3 residues: CASSLWVDRENEQFF. CDR3 sequence (DNA): TGTGCCAGCAGCTTATGGGTCGACAGGGAGAATGAGCAGTTCTTC.

The rearrangement links TRBV27 to TRBJ2-7; weak D call: TRBD1 (6 bases). In germline, CDR1 is MNHEY, CDR2 SMNVEV (reference sequence). V gave up 3 bases and J gave up 3 bases, with 15 bases separating them. This CDR3 spans 15 amino acids. The CDR3 DNA reads as TGTGCCAGCAGTTTCCTAACCGGGACATTCTACGAGCAGTACTTC. Its protein is CASSFLTGTFYEQYF.